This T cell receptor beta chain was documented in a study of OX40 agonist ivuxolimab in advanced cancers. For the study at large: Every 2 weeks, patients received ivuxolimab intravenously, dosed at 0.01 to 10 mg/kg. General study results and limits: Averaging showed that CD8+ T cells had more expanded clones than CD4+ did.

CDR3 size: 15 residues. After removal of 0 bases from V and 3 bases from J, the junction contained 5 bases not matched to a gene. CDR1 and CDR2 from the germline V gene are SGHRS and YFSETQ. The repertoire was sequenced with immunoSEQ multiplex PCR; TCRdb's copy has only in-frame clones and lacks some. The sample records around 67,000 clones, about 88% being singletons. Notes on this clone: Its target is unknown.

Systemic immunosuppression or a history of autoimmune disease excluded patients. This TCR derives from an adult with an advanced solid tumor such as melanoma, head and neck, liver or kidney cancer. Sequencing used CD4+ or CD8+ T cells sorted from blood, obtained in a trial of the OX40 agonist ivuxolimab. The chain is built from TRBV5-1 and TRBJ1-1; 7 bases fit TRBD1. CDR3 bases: TGCGCCAGCAGCTTGGAGGGGGCGCGGTACACTGAAGCTTTCTTT. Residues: CASSLEGARYTEAFF.